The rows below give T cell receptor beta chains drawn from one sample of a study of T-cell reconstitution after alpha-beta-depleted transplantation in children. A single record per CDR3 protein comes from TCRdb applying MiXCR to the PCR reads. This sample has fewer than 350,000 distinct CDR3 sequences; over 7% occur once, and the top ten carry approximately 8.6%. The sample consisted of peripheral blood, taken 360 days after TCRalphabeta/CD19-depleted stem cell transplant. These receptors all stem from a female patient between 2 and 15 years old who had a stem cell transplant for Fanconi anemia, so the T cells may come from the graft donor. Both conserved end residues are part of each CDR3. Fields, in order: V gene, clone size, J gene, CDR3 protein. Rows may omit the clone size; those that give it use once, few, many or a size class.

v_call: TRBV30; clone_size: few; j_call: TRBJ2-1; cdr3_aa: CAWSVRQGVRNEQFF
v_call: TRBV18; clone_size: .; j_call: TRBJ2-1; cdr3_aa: CASSTLAGEHNEQFF
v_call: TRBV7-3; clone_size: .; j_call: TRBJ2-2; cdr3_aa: CASSLIGTGTSGSTGELFF
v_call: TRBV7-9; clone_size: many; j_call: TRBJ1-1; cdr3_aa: CASSGQTYTEAFF
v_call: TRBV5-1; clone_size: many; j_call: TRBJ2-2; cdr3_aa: CASSPVPTGELFF
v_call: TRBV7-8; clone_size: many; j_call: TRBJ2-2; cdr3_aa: CASSPTVASGTGELFF
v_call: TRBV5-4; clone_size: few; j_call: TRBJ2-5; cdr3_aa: CASSSPGTREETQYF
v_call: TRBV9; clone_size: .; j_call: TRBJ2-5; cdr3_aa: CASSVGTAGGPRETQYF
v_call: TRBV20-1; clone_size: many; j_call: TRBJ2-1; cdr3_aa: CSASRGTGLSYNEQFF
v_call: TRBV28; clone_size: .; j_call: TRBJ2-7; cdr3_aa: CASSTGRGLREQYF
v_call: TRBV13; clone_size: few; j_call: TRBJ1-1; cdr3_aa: CASSFTEAMNTEAFF
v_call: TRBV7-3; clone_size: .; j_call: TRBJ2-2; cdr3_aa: CASSPSLNTGELFF
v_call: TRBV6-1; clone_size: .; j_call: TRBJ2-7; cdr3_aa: CASSSSGAGYEQYF
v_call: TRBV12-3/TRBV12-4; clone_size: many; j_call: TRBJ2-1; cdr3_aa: CASSSRTAYNEQFF
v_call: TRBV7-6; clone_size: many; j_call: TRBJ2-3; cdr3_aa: CASSPSGGASDTQYF
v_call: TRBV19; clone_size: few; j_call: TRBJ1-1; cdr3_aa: CASSIDLETQGKDGNTEAFF
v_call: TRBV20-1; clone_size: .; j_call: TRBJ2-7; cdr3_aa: CSASSGQHSSYEQYF
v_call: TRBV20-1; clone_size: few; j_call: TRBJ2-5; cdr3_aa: CSARLKPGLDTSETQYF
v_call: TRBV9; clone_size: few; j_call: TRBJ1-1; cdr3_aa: CASSVEGTGVTEAFF
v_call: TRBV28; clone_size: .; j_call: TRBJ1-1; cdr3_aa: CASSLVGIFTEAFF
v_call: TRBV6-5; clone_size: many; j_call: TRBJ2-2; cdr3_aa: CASSYSMASNTGELFF
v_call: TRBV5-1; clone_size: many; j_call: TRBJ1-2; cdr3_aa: CASSWPRGSTEDHGYTF
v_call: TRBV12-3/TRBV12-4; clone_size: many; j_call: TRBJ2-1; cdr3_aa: CASTYSGNEQFF
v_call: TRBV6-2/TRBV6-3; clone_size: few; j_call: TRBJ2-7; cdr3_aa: CASSYSGLGYEQYF
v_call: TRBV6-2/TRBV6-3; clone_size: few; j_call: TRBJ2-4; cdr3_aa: CASSYSIHGIQGYF
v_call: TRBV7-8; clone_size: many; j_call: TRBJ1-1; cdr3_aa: CASSRGRAVMNTEAFF
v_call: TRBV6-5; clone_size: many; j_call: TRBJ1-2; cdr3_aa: CASSYWGEGNGYTF
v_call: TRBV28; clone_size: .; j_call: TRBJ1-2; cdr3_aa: CASSSGLAGGQGVNYGYTF
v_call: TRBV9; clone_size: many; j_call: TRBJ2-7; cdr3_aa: CASSPGLVAYEQYF
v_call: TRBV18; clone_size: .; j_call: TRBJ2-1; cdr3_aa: CASSLITGATLYNEQFF
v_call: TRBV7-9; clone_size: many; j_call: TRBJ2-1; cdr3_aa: CASSSSLAYNEQFF
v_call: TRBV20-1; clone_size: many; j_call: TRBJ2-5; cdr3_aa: CSARDWGALQETQYF
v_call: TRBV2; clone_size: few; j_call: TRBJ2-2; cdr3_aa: CASRGTGGNTGELFF
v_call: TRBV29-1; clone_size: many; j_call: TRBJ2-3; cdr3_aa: CSALWGRGTQYF
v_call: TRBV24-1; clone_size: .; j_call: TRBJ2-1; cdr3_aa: CGASDPGVGGISYNEQFF
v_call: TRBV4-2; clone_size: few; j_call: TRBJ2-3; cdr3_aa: CASSQKPSSGSTDTQYF
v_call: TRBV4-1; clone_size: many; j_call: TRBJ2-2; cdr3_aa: CASSQEGIGELFF
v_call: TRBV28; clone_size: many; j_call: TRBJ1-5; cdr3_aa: CASSKREIQPQHF
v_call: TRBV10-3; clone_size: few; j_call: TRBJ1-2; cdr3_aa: CAITPGLLFHGYTF
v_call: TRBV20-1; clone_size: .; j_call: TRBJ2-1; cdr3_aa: CSAKGLAGPQDYNEQFF
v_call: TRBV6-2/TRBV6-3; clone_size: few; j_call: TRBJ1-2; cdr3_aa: CASHSTGRSYGYTF
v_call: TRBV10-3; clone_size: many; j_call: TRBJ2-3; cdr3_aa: CAISESGTANSDTQYF
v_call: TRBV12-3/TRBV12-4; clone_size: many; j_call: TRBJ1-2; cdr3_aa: CASSDSGTGDYGYTF
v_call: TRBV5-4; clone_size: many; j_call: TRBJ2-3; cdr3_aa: CASSLSAGRTDTQYF
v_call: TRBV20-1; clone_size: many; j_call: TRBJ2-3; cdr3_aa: CSASPASSGGTDTQYF
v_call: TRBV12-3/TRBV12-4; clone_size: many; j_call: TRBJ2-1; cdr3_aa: CASSLSEVPSYNEQFF
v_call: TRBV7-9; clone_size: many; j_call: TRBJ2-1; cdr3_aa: CASSLLWKYSYNEQFF